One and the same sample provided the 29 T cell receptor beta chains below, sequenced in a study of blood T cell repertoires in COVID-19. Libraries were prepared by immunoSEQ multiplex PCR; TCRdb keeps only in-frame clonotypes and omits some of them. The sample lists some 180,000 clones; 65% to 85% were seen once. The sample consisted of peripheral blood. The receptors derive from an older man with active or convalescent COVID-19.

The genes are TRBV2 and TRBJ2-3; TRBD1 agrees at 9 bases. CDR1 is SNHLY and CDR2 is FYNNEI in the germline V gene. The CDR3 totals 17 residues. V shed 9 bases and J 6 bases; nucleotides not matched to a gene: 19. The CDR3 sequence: CASGRGRDRVLADTQYF. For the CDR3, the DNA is TGTGCCAGTGGGCGTGGAAGGGACAGGGTCTTGGCGGATACGCAGTATTTT.

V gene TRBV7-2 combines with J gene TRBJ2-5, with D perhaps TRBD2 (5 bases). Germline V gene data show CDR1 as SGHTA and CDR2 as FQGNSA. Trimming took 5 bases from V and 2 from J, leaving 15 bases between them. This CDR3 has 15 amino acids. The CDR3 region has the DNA TGTGCCAGCAGCCCAGGACGGGGTGGACAAGAGACCCAGTACTTC. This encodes CASSPGRGGQETQYF. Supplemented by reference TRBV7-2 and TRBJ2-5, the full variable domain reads GAGVSQSPSNKVTEKGKDVELRCDPISGHTALYWYRQSLGQGLEFLIYFQGNSAPDKSGLPSDRFSAERTGGSVSTLTIQRTQQEDSAVYLCASSPGRGGQETQYFGPGTRLLVL.

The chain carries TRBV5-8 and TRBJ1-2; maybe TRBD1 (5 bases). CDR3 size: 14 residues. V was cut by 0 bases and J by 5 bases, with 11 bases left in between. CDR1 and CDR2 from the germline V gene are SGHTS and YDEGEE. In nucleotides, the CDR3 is TGTGCCAGCAGCTTGGCAGGGTACGATTATGGCTACACCTTC. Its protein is CASSLAGYDYGYTF. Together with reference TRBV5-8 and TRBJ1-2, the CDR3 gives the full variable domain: EAGVTQSPTHLIKTRGQQATLRCSPISGHTSVYWYQQALGLGLQFLLWYDEGEERNRGNFPPRFSGRQFPNYSSELNVNALELEDSALYLCASSLAGYDYGYTFGSGTRLTVV.

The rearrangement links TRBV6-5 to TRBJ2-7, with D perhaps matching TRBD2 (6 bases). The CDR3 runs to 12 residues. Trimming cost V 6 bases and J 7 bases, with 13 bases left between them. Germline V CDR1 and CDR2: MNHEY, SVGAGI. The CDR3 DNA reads TGTGCCAGCAGCCCCTTGGGGGGAGAGCAGTACTTC. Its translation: CASSPLGGEQYF.

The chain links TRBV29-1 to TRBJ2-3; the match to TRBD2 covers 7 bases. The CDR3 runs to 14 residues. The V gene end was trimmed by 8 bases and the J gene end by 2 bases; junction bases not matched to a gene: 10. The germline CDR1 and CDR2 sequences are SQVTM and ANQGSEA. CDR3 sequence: CSYCTGGTTDTQYF. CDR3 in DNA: TGCAGCTACTGTACCGGGGGGACCACAGATACGCAGTATTTT.

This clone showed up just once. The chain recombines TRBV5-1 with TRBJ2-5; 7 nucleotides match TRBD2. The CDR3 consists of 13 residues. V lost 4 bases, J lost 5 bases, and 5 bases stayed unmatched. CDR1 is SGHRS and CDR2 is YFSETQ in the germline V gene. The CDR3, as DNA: TGCGCCAGCAGCCTCCAGGGAGGGGAGACCCAGTACTTC. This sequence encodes CASSLQGGETQYF.

For the CDR3, the DNA is TGTGCCAGCAGTTTATCGCACAGGGTGAAGGCCTACGAGCAGTACTTC. Translation gives CASSLSHRVKAYEQYF. The chain is built from TRBV28 and TRBJ2-7; the D gene is possibly TRBD1 (6 bases). V lost 1 base and J 2 bases, leaving 15 bases between the germline ends. The germline gives CDR1 MDHEN, CDR2 SYDVKM. This CDR3 region has 16 residues.

The CDR3, as DNA: TGTGCCAGCTCACCCCGGGACAGACGAAATGAAGCTTTCTTT. Translated: CASSPRDRRNEAFF. The V gene is TRBV18, the J gene TRBJ1-1; 7 positions agree with TRBD1. The CDR3 length is 14 residues. The J segment lost 7 bases and the V segment lost 3 bases, leaving 8 bases of the junction unmatched. Looked up from germline, CDR1 is KGHSH and CDR2 is LQKENI.

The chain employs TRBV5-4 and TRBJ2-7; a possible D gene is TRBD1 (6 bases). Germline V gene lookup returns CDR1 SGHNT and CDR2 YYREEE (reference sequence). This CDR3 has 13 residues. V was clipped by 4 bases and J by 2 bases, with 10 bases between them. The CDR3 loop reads CASSPKGAYEQYF. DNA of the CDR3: TGTGCCAGCAGCCCGAAGGGGGCCTACGAGCAGTACTTC.

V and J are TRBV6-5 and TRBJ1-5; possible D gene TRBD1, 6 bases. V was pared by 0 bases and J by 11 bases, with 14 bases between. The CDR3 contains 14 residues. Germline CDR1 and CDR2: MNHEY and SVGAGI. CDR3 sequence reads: CASSYSGGPEAQHF. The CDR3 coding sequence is TGTGCCAGCAGTTACTCGGGGGGGCCGGAGGCCCAGCATTTT.

The chain's CDR3 is CASSLSTGTADSGNTIYF. CDR3 nucleotide sequence: TGCGCCAGCAGCTTATCTACCGGGACAGCCGACTCTGGAAACACCATATATTTT. V usage is TRBV5-1 and J usage is TRBJ1-3, with 7 positions matching TRBD1. The CDR3 runs to 18 residues. J gave up 0 bases and V 2 bases, and 11 bases lay outside the gene matches. Germline loops: CDR1 SGHRS, CDR2 YFSETQ.

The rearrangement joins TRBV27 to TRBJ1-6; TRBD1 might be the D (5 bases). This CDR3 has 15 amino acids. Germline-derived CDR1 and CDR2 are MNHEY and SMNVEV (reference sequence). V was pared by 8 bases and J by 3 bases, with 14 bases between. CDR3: CASGGTRHYNSPLHF. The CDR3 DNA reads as TGTGCCAGCGGGGGGACGAGGCACTATAATTCACCCCTCCACTTT.

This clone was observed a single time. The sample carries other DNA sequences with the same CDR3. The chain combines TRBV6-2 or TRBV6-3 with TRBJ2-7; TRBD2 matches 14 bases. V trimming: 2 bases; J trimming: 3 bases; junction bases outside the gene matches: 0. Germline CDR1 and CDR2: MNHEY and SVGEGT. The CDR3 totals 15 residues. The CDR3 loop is CASSYGTSGSYEQYF. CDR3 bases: TGTGCCAGCAGTTACGGGACTAGCGGGAGCTACGAGCAGTACTTC.

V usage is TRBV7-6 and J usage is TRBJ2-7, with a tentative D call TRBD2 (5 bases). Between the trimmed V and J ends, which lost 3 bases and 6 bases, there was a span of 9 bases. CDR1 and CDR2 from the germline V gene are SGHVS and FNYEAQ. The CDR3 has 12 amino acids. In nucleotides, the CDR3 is TGTGCCAGCAGCTTTGGCGGGCTCGAGCAGTACTTC. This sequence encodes CASSFGGLEQYF.

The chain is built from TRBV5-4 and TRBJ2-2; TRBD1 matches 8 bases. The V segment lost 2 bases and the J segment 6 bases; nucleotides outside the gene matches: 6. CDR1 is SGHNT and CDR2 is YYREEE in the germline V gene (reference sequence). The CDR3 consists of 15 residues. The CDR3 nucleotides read TGTGCCAGCAGCTTTAGACAGGGGTGGGCCGGGGAGCTGTTTTTT. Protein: CASSFRQGWAGELFF.

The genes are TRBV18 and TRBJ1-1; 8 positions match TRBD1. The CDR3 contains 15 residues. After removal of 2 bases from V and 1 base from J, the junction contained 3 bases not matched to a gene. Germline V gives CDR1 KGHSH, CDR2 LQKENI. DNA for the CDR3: TGTGCCAGCTCACCAACCGGGACAGGGAACACTGAAGCTTTCTTT. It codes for CASSPTGTGNTEAFF. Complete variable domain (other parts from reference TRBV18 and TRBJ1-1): NAGVMQNPRHLVRRRGQEARLRCSPMKGHSHVYWYRQLPEEGLKFMVYLQKENIIDESGMPKERFSAEFPKEGPSILRIQQVVRGDSAAYFCASSPTGTGNTEAFFGQGTRLTVV.

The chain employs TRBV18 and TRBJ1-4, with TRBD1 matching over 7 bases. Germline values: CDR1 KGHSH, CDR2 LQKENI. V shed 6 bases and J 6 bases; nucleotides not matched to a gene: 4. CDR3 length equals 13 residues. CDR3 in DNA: TGTGCCAGCTCCCTTGACAGGGATGAAAAACTGTTTTTT. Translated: CASSLDRDEKLFF.

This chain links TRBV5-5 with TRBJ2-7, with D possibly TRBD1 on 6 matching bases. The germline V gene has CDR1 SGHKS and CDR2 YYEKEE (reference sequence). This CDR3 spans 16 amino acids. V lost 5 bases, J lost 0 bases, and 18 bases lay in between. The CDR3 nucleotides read TGTGCCAGCAGTTATACGACAGGCCTTGTCTCCTACGAGCAGTACTTC. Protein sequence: CASSYTTGLVSYEQYF.

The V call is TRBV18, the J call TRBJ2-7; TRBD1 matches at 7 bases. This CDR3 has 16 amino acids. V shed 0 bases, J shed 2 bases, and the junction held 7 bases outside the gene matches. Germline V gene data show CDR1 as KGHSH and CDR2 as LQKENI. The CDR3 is CASSPPRGRIPYEQYF. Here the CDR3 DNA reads TGTGCCAGCTCACCACCTAGGGGGCGCATCCCCTACGAGCAGTACTTC.

Here the CDR3 reads CASSPGAVDNSPLHF. CDR3 coding DNA: TGTGCCAGCAGCCCTGGGGCGGTAGATAATTCACCCCTCCACTTT. The rearrangement uses TRBV9 and TRBJ1-6; tentatively, D is TRBD1 (5 bases). The CDR3 loop spans 15 amino acids. Germline loops: CDR1 SGDLS, CDR2 YYNGEE. V lost 4 bases and J lost 5, with 13 bases in between.

The CDR3 DNA sequence: TGTGCCTGGAAACGAGGGTTTGATGGAAATGAGCAGTTCTTC. This codes for CAWKRGFDGNEQFF. The V and J genes are TRBV30 and TRBJ2-1; possible D gene TRBD2, 5 bases. This CDR3 spans 14 amino acids. Germline loops: CDR1 GTSNPN, CDR2 SVGIG (reference sequence). Trimming pared 4 bases from V and 7 bases from J, leaving 17 bases between.

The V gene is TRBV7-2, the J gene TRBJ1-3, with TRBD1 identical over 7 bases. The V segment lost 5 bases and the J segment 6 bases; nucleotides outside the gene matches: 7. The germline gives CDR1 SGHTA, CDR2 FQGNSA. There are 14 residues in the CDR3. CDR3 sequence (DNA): TGTGCCAGCAGCGGAGGGACAGCGGAAAACACCATATATTTT. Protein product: CASSGGTAENTIYF.

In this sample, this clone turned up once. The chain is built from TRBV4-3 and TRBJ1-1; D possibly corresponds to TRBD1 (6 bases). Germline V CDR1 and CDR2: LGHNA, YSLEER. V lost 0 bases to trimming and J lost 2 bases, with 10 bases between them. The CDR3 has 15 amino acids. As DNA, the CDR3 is TGCGCCAGCAGCCAAGAAGGCAGGGGTAACACTGAAGCTTTCTTT. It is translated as CASSQEGRGNTEAFF.

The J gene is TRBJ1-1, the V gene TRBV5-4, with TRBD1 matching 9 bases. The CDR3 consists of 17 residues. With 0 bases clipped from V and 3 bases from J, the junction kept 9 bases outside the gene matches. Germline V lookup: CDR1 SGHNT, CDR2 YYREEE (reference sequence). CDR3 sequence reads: CASSLGTGAMWDTEAFF. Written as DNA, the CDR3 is TGTGCCAGCAGCTTGGGGACAGGGGCGATGTGGGACACTGAAGCTTTCTTT.

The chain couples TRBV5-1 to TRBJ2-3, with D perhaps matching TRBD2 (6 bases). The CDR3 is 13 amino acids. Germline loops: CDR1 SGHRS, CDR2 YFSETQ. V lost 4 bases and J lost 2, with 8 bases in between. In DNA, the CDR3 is TGCGCCAGCAGCGGACTAACCACAGATACGCAGTATTTT. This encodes CASSGLTTDTQYF.

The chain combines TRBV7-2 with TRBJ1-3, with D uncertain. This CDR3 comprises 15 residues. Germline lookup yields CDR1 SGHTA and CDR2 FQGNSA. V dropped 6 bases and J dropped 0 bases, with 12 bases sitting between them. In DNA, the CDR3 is TGTGCCAGCAGTCATGCGGCCTTCTCTGGAAACACCATATATTTT. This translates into CASSHAAFSGNTIYF.

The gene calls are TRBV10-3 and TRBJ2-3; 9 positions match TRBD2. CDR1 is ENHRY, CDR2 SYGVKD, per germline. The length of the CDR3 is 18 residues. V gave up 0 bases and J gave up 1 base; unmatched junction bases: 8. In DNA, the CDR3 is TGTGCCATCAGTGAGTCGACTCTGGCTAGCGGGGGCACAGATACGCAGTATTTT. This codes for CAISESTLASGGTDTQYF.

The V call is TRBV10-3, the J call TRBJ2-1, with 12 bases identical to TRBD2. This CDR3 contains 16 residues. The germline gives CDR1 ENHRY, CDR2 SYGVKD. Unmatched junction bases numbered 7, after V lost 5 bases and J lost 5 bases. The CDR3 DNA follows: TGTGCCATCAGTCCCCGGACTAGCGGGGTTGACAATGAGCAGTTCTTC. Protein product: CAISPRTSGVDNEQFF.

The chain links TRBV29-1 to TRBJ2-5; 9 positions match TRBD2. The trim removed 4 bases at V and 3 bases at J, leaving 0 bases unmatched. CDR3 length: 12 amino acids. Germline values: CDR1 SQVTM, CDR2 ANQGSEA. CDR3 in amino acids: CSVASGEETQYF. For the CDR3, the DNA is TGCAGCGTTGCTAGCGGGGAAGAGACCCAGTACTTC.